The 10 T cell receptor beta chains reported below all come from one sample, sequenced in a study of OX40 agonist ivuxolimab in advanced cancers. Generated by immunoSEQ multiplex PCR, the TCRdb table keeps only in-frame clones and is missing some. The data contain 70,000 or so clones, approximately 81% of them singletons. Sequenced material: CD4+ or CD8+ T cells sorted from blood, taken in a trial of the OX40 agonist ivuxolimab. Receptors originate from an adult with an advanced solid tumor such as melanoma, head and neck, liver or kidney cancer.

The V call is TRBV5-4, the J call TRBJ2-4; no clear D gene. V dropped 4 bases and J dropped 4 bases, with 12 bases sitting between them. The CDR3 is 14 amino acids. From germline, CDR1 is SGHNT and CDR2 YYREEE (reference sequence). CDR3 sequence: CASSPPGIKNIQYF. CDR3 sequence (DNA): TGTGCCAGCAGCCCCCCGGGCATAAAAAACATTCAGTACTTC.

This clone was detected a few times. This chain links TRBV7-2 with TRBJ2-2; 7 bases are shared with TRBD1. Germline CDR1 reads SGHTA; CDR2 reads FQGNSA. CDR3 length: 16 amino acids. V shed 3 bases and J 4 bases; nucleotides not matched to a gene: 8. For the CDR3, the DNA is TGTGCCAGCAGCTTCTCCGGGACAGTCAGCACCGGGGAGCTGTTTTTT. Its translation: CASSFSGTVSTGELFF.

CDR3 region: CASSLASETQYF. CDR3 DNA: TGTGCCAGCAGCTTAGCGTCGGAGACCCAGTACTTC. The chain joins TRBV11-3 to TRBJ2-5, with D unresolved. CDR3 length: 12 amino acids. Germline values: CDR1 SGHNT, CDR2 YENEEA. V gave up 1 base and J gave up 5 bases, with 5 bases separating them.

The chain links TRBV14 to TRBJ1-6; unclear D gene. V was cut by 2 bases and J by 11 bases, with 10 bases left in between. The germline V gene encodes CDR1 SGHDN and CDR2 FVKESK. This CDR3 has 13 residues. This CDR3 is CASSQRQGTPLHF. DNA for the CDR3: TGTGCCAGCAGCCAACGACAAGGTACACCCCTCCACTTT.

This chain uses TRBV29-1 with TRBJ1-3, with TRBD1 identical over 12 bases. The CDR3 spans 15 residues. The V gene's germline CDR1 is SQVTM and CDR2 ANQGSEA. With 6 bases clipped from V and 4 bases from J, the junction kept 7 bases outside the gene matches. Here the CDR3 reads CSVHTGQGAGNTIYF. The CDR3 nucleotides are TGCAGCGTCCATACGGGACAGGGGGCAGGAAACACCATATATTTT.

V is TRBV7-8 and J is TRBJ1-6, with a weak D call TRBD1 (5 bases). V shed 3 bases and J shed 1 base, with 10 bases lying between them. The CDR3 contains 16 residues. Germline V lookup: CDR1 SGHVS, CDR2 FQNEAQ. CDR3 protein: CASSFRQGSYNSPLHF. DNA for the CDR3: TGTGCCAGCAGCTTCCGCCAGGGATCCTATAATTCACCCCTCCACTTT.

The rearrangement uses TRBV11-1 and TRBJ2-2; D may be TRBD1 (5 bases). V was clipped by 2 bases and J by 7 bases, with 11 bases between them. Germline values: CDR1 SGHAT, CDR2 FQDESV (reference sequence). This CDR3 is built from 14 residues. This chain's CDR3 is CASSLIQGSGELFF. The CDR3 DNA is TGTGCCAGCAGCTTAATTCAGGGTAGCGGGGAGCTGTTTTTT.

The chain uses TRBV5-1 and TRBJ1-2; TRBD1 matches at 7 bases. Germline values: CDR1 SGHRS, CDR2 YFSETQ. The ends lost 4 bases at V and 6 bases at J; junction bases unmatched: 3. The CDR3 spans 12 residues. The CDR3 loop reads CASSQGQNGYTF. CDR3 nucleotides: TGCGCCAGCAGCCAGGGACAGAATGGCTACACCTTC.

This clone has a handful of counts. The CDR3 is CAWSVASFEAFF. The CDR3, as DNA: TGTGCCTGGAGTGTAGCCAGCTTTGAAGCTTTCTTT. The chain uses TRBV30 and TRBJ1-1; D unclear. Trimming removed 0 bases at V and 7 bases at J, with 9 bases between. This CDR3 is 12 amino acids long. Per the germline V gene, CDR1 is GTSNPN and CDR2 is SVGIG (reference sequence).

By frequency in the sample, this clone is medium-sized. J is TRBJ1-2 and V is TRBV27, with D possibly being TRBD1 (6 bases). Germline V gene sequence: CDR1 MNHEY, CDR2 SMNVEV (reference sequence). Trimming removed 4 bases from V and 8 bases from J, with 17 bases in between. This CDR3 region has 14 residues. The CDR3 DNA follows: TGTGCCAGCAGTTCCCACCTACAGGGTTGGGGCTACACCTTC. Its protein product is CASSSHLQGWGYTF.